What follows are 16 T cell receptor beta chains derived from one specimen sequenced in a study of shared T cell receptors in the human thymus (dated by TCRdb to about 2021). The library was prepared using the immunoSEQ multiplex PCR assay. Entries here come from immuneACCESS through TCRdb and include only in-frame sequences with V and J called. Some clones fail to appear in such tables; in the studies checked, an unresolved V gene covers under half of the shortfall, and the cause of the remainder is unknown. The table for this sample lists hundreds of thousands of clones; over 75% of them were counted only once. Clones ranked in the top ten supply about 0.0094% of the sample. This sample also belongs to another study, concerning human thymus T cells.

Sequences were obtained from thymocytes. The source of these receptors is a boy in the first two years of life with a congenital heart defect. Donor details come from another sample of the same person, matched by shared clones.

The chain links TRBV5-1 to TRBJ2-7; 14 bases are a match to TRBD2. V gave up 2 bases and J gave up 1 base; unmatched junction bases: 5. Germline CDR1 SGHRS, CDR2 YFSETQ. The length of the CDR3 is 17 residues. The CDR3 nucleotides read TGCGCCAGCAGCTTTGCGGGACTAGCGGGAGTTTCCTACGAGCAGTACTTC. Its translation: CASSFAGLAGVSYEQYF.

The chain has TRBV14 and TRBJ2-1; 12 bases match TRBD2. Germline CDR1 and CDR2: SGHDN and FVKESK. V gave up 1 base and J gave up 3 bases; unmatched junction bases: 4. CDR3 length: 17 residues. The CDR3 region has the DNA TGTGCCAGCAGCCAAGTTGAGACTAGCGGGAGCTACAATGAGCAGTTCTTC. Encoded protein: CASSQVETSGSYNEQFF.

V and J are TRBV5-3 and TRBJ2-2; 9 bases line up with TRBD1. TRBV5-3 is treated as an ORF (open reading frame) with a function not yet certain. The CDR3 contains 15 residues. V gave up 4 bases and J gave up 7 bases; unmatched junction bases: 8. The DNA for the CDR3 is TGTGCCAGAAGCCGGGGACAGGGAACGGGCGGGGAGCTGTTTTTT. This encodes CARSRGQGTGGELFF.

The chain employs TRBV28 and TRBJ1-5; D is perhaps TRBD1 (6 bases). The CDR3 runs to 16 residues. Looked up from germline, CDR1 is MDHEN and CDR2 is SYDVKM. Trimming cost V 4 bases and J 0 bases, with 13 bases left between them. CDR3 sequence reads: CASSYNRVYSNQPQHF. CDR3 coding DNA: TGTGCCAGCAGTTACAACAGGGTCTATAGCAATCAGCCCCAGCATTTT.

The chain employs TRBV4-3 and TRBJ1-1; TRBD1 matches at 8 bases. Germline values: CDR1 LGHNA, CDR2 YSLEER. V shed 3 bases, J shed 0 bases, and the junction held 3 bases outside the gene matches. The length of the CDR3 is 15 residues. CDR3 loop: CASSHGQGMNTEAFF. DNA for the CDR3: TGCGCCAGCAGCCACGGACAGGGAATGAACACTGAAGCTTTCTTT.

The chain has TRBV14 and TRBJ1-1; no clear D gene. The germline V gene encodes CDR1 SGHDN and CDR2 FVKESK. Deletions cut 1 base from V and 11 bases from J, with 17 bases between. The CDR3 extends over 14 amino acids. CDR3 nucleotide sequence: TGTGCCAGCAGCCAAGTAGCGATAGGGCCCCTCGCTTTCTTT. Translating it yields CASSQVAIGPLAFF.

The V and J genes are TRBV21-1 and TRBJ2-7; the table's TRBD2 call for D was not verified on the DNA. TRBV21-1 is marked as a pseudogene. The CDR3 has 19 residues. The CDR3 sequence: CASSKRPGILSCGTYEQYF. Here the CDR3 DNA reads TGTGCCAGCAGCAAACGGCCGGGTATCTTGAGTTGCGGGACCTACGAGCAGTACTTC.

V and J are TRBV5-1 and TRBJ1-1; D gene uncertain. V was trimmed by 1 base and J by 3 bases, leaving 13 bases between them. The V gene's germline CDR1 is SGHRS and CDR2 YFSETQ. This CDR3 is built from 15 residues. Here the CDR3 reads CASSLWVGRDTEAFF. CDR3 DNA sequence: TGCGCCAGCAGCTTGTGGGTAGGGAGGGACACTGAAGCTTTCTTT.

The V gene is TRBV28, the J gene TRBJ1-6, with 9 nucleotides matching TRBD1. This CDR3 is built from 15 residues. The germline V gene has CDR1 MDHEN and CDR2 SYDVKM. The V and J ends lost 8 bases and 8 bases, in that order; junction bases with no gene match: 10. CDR3 coding DNA: TGTGCCAGCCTCCCGCCGGGACAGGGATATTCACCCCTCCACTTT. This codes for CASLPPGQGYSPLHF.

CDR3: CASSQDRDRGDYGYTF. CDR3 nucleotide sequence: TGCGCCAGCAGCCAAGATCGGGATCGGGGAGACTATGGCTACACCTTC. V usage is TRBV4-3 and J usage is TRBJ1-2; D gene uncertain. CDR1 and CDR2 from the germline V gene are LGHNA and YSLEER. This CDR3 is 16 amino acids long. V lost 0 bases to trimming and J lost 3 bases, with 14 bases between them.

The V call is TRBV2, the J call TRBJ2-4; 12 positions agree with TRBD2. The ends lost 2 bases at V and 3 bases at J; junction bases unmatched: 14. This CDR3 has 20 amino acids. Germline-derived CDR1 and CDR2 are SNHLY and FYNNEI. CDR3 sequence (DNA): TGTGCCAGCAGTGAAATACCTCTAGCGGGGGGGCACTTGGACAAAAACATTCAGTACTTC. This translates into CASSEIPLAGGHLDKNIQYF.

The V call is TRBV9, the J call TRBJ2-7, with 7 bases that match TRBD2. Germline loops: CDR1 SGDLS, CDR2 YYNGEE. This CDR3 is 17 amino acids long. V dropped 0 bases and J dropped 2; count of bases not matched to a gene: 11. The CDR3 sequence: CASSVAASQRGTYEQYF. For the CDR3, the DNA is TGTGCCAGCAGCGTAGCTGCGTCCCAGCGGGGCACCTACGAGCAGTACTTC.

This chain connects TRBV6-5 to TRBJ2-7, with a tentative D call TRBD1 (5 bases). There are 15 residues in the CDR3. Germline V gene lookup returns CDR1 MNHEY and CDR2 SVGAGI. Trimming cost V 5 bases and J 4 bases, with 18 bases left between them. The CDR3 loop is CASSTPRPGHYEQYF. The CDR3 DNA reads as TGTGCCAGCAGTACCCCCCGTCCCGGACATTACGAGCAGTACTTC.

In this sample, this clone turned up once. The chain carries TRBV27 and TRBJ2-3, with TRBD1 identical over 7 bases. The junction had 0 bases not matched to a gene; V was cut back by 2 bases and J by 1 base. Germline V CDR1 and CDR2: MNHEY, SMNVEV (reference sequence). CDR3 length: 14 residues. The CDR3 reads CASSLGQGTDTQYF. CDR3 in DNA: TGTGCCAGCAGTTTAGGACAGGGCACAGATACGCAGTATTTT.

This clone was counted once. This chain connects TRBV27 to TRBJ2-3; D gene uncertain. Trimming removed 6 bases from V and 6 bases from J, with 22 bases in between. The CDR3 spans 16 residues. CDR1 MNHEY and CDR2 SMNVEV come from the germline V gene (reference sequence). The CDR3 DNA sequence: TGTGCCAGCAGGCCGCGGAAGTATACCTTCCTTGATACGCAGTATTTT. This gives the protein CASRPRKYTFLDTQYF.

The V and J genes are TRBV7-9 and TRBJ2-5, with 15 bases lining up with TRBD2. The germline V gene encodes CDR1 SEHNR and CDR2 FQNEAQ (reference sequence). This CDR3 is 17 amino acids long. J was trimmed by 4 bases and V by 5 bases; bases with no gene match: 8. CDR3 sequence (DNA): TGTGCCAGCAGCCCAATCGGACTAGCGGGGGGGCCAGAGACCCAGTACTTC. This gives the protein CASSPIGLAGGPETQYF. Full variable domain (missing parts from reference TRBV7-9 and TRBJ2-5): DTGVSQNPRHKITKRGQNVTFRCDPISEHNRLYWYRQTLGQGPEFLTYFQNEAQLEKSRLLSDRFSAERPKGSFSTLEIQRTEQGDSAMYLCASSPIGLAGGPETQYFGPGTRLLVL.